These 2 T cell receptor beta chains share one sample of origin, sequenced in a study of cytomegalovirus exposure and HLA in healthy donors. 60 Vbeta and 13 Jbeta primers were used in PCR. Some clones are missing from TCRdb's copy, which holds only in-frame ones; the method was immunoSEQ multiplex PCR. The data contain about 110,000 clones, approximately 16% of them singletons. Sequencing used PBMCs. These receptors were collected from a female donor in good health and CMV-seronegative.

V usage is TRBV13 and J usage is TRBJ2-3, with a possible D match to TRBD2 (6 bases). CDR3 length: 20 amino acids. Germline V gene sequence: CDR1 PRHDT, CDR2 FYEKMQ (reference sequence). V lost 0 bases, J lost 0 bases, and 22 bases lay in between. The CDR3 reads CASSLGQGGFGHSSTDTQYF. CDR3 coding DNA: TGTGCCAGCAGCTTAGGGCAGGGAGGTTTCGGACATTCTAGCACAGATACGCAGTATTTT.

This clone has just a few counts. The CDR3 DNA follows: TGTGCCAGCTCACCGACCAGCAGGGTGGACACTGAAGCTTTCTTT. Protein sequence: CASSPTSRVDTEAFF. V gene TRBV18 combines with J gene TRBJ1-1, with D maybe TRBD1 (5 bases). Germline V gene sequence: CDR1 KGHSH, CDR2 LQKENI. This CDR3 has 15 amino acids. Trimming shortened V by 3 bases and J by 3 bases, and 14 bases separated the two germline ends.